Listed below are T cell receptor beta chains from one sample, sequenced in a study of T cells in Graves' hyperthyroidism and ophthalmopathy. From the multiplex PCR reads, TCRdb called clonotypes with MiXCR, one entry per CDR3 protein. The profile shows fewer than 500,000 distinct CDR3 sequences, roughly 14% of them singletons. The sample comprised blood. These receptors were taken from a man aged 25-45 years with Graves' hyperthyroidism that later progressed to Graves' ophthalmopathy. CDR3s include the opening cysteine and the closing phenylalanine or tryptophan. Fields, in order: J gene, V gene, D gene, clone size, CDR3 protein, CDR3 DNA. A D gene is named only where the DNA matches it firmly. Size is omitted from some rows. Given values are once, few, many or a class for expanded clones.

>TRBJ2-7|TRBV7-9|TRBD1|many
CASSPGTGWYEQYF
TGTGCCAGCAGCCCCGGGACAGGGTGGTACGAGCAGTACTTC
>TRBJ2-7|TRBV27|-|-
CASSGGGTANYEQYF
TGTGCCAGCAGTGGAGGCGGGACGGCGAACTACGAGCAGTACTTC
>TRBJ2-1|TRBV6-4|TRBD1|-
CASSDSDRGGYNEQFF
TGTGCCAGCAGTGACTCGGACAGGGGAGGCTACAATGAGCAGTTCTTC
>TRBJ2-5|TRBV5-1|-|few
CASKWKGTGETQYF
TGCGCCAGCAAATGGAAGGGGACCGGGGAGACCCAGTACTTC
>TRBJ1-6|TRBV2|-|few
CASSYSGRVAYNSPLHF
TGTGCCAGCAGCTACTCGGGGCGAGTCGCCTATAATTCACCCCTCCACTTT
>TRBJ1-2|TRBV2|TRBD1|many
CAIDDREYGYTF
TGTGCCATCGATGACAGGGAGTATGGCTACACCTTC
>TRBJ2-7|TRBV19|TRBD1|few
CAGPDRGTYEQYF
TGTGCCGGACCGGACAGGGGGACCTACGAGCAGTACTTC
>TRBJ1-6|TRBV7-3|TRBD1|-
CASSKTGTGISPLHF
TGTGCCAGCAGCAAGACCGGGACAGGGATATCACCCCTCCACTTT
>TRBJ1-1|TRBV6-1|TRBD1|-
CASRSYTGTGGLKAFF
TGTGCCAGCAGGAGTTACACCGGGACAGGTGGACTAAAAGCTTTCTTT
>TRBJ1-6|TRBV7-7|-|few
CASSLGVNSPLHF
TGTGCCAGCAGCTTAGGGGTTAATTCACCCCTCCACTTT
>TRBJ1-3|TRBV11-2|-|-
CASSPMGIPENTIYF
TGTGCCAGCAGCCCAATGGGGATCCCTGAAAACACCATATATTTT
>TRBJ1-2|TRBV5-1|-|few
CASSLSDGDYGYTF
TGCGCCAGCAGCCTTTCCGACGGGGACTATGGCTACACCTTC
>TRBJ2-1|TRBV2|TRBD1|many
CASSHGQVGNEQFF
TGTGCCAGCAGTCATGGACAGGTGGGGAATGAGCAGTTCTTC
>TRBJ1-4|TRBV12-3/TRBV12-4|-|many
CASSFQRTDEKLFF
TGTGCCAGCAGTTTCCAGAGGACAGATGAAAAACTGTTTTTT
>TRBJ1-2|TRBV5-1|-|few
CASSSSSTNYGYTF
TGCGCCAGCAGCTCATCGTCCACTAACTATGGCTACACCTTC
>TRBJ2-5|TRBV2|-|many
CASSRPQETQYF
TGTGCCAGCAGTAGACCACAAGAGACCCAGTACTTC
>TRBJ1-1|TRBV9|-|many
CASSVETGGHTEAFF
TGTGCCAGCAGCGTAGAGACAGGCGGGCACACTGAAGCTTTCTTT
>TRBJ2-7|TRBV7-9|-|few
CASSLARGQNYEQYF
TGTGCCAGCAGCTTAGCGAGGGGTCAAAACTACGAGCAGTACTTC
>TRBJ1-2|TRBV6-5|-|few
CASSYSADNYGYTF
TGTGCCAGCAGTTACTCGGCAGACAACTATGGCTACACCTTC
>TRBJ2-5|TRBV12-3/TRBV12-4|-|-
CASSLSATQYF
TGTGCCAGCAGCCTTTCAGCGACCCAGTACTTC
>TRBJ1-1|TRBV5-1|-|few
CASSFSRATEAFF
TGCGCCAGCAGCTTTTCGAGGGCCACTGAAGCTTTCTTT
>TRBJ2-3|TRBV9|TRBD2|-
CASSVVSGGPGDTQYF
TGTGCCAGCAGCGTAGTGAGCGGGGGGCCGGGAGATACGCAGTATTTT
>TRBJ2-3|TRBV12-3/TRBV12-4|TRBD2|once
CASSSLAGGFADTQYF
TGTGCCAGCAGTTCCCTAGCGGGGGGGTTTGCAGATACGCAGTATTTT
>TRBJ2-7|TRBV11-2|-|many
CASSHLPTRYEQYF
TGTGCCAGCAGCCACTTACCGACCCGATACGAGCAGTACTTC
>TRBJ2-1|TRBV11-3|-|many
CASSLAIYNEQFF
TGTGCCAGCAGCTTAGCGATCTACAATGAGCAGTTCTTC
>TRBJ1-2|TRBV11-3|-|many
CASSLAGQGHYGYTF
TGTGCCAGCAGCTTAGCAGGGCAGGGGCACTATGGCTACACCTTC
>TRBJ1-2|TRBV2|-|-
CASSFLGATSYGYTF
TGTGCCAGCAGTTTTCTAGGGGCTACTAGTTATGGCTACACCTTC
>TRBJ2-1|TRBV4-1|-|many
CASSQEGNEQFF
TGTGCCAGCAGCCAAGAAGGGAATGAGCAGTTCTTC
>TRBJ2-2|TRBV12-3/TRBV12-4|-|-
CASSLVGGWATGELFF
TGTGCCAGCAGTTTAGTGGGCGGGTGGGCCACCGGGGAGCTGTTTTTT
>TRBJ2-4|TRBV12-3/TRBV12-4|-|many
CASSPRSHAGKNIQYF
TGTGCCAGCAGTCCACGGTCGCATGCAGGGAAAAACATTCAGTACTTC
>TRBJ1-5|TRBV7-8|TRBD1|many
CASSTGAGPYSNQPQHF
TGTGCCAGCAGCACAGGGGCAGGGCCCTATAGCAATCAGCCCCAGCATTTT
>TRBJ1-1|TRBV18|-|many
CASSPPEGYRAFF
TGTGCCAGCTCACCACCAGAGGGTTACCGAGCTTTCTTT
>TRBJ2-2|TRBV14|TRBD2|-
CASSQRTSLAPGELFF
TGTGCCAGCAGCCAGAGGACTAGTCTCGCGCCCGGGGAGCTGTTTTTT
>TRBJ2-7|TRBV15|TRBD1|many
CATSRDLPGQGGDEQYF
TGTGCCACCAGCAGAGATCTCCCGGGACAGGGAGGTGACGAGCAGTACTTC
>TRBJ2-1|TRBV11-2|TRBD1|many
CASSLTGGSYNEQFF
TGTGCCAGCAGTCTGACAGGGGGCTCCTACAATGAGCAGTTCTTC
>TRBJ1-4|TRBV11-2|TRBD1|-
CASSSTLGTGLGKLFF
TGTGCCAGCAGCTCCACCCTTGGGACAGGCCTCGGAAAACTGTTTTTT
>TRBJ1-1|TRBV6-1|-|many
CASSEASGGREAFF
TGTGCCAGCAGTGAAGCCTCGGGGGGGCGAGAAGCTTTCTTT
>TRBJ2-5|TRBV20-1|-|-
CSARGQSVTQYF
TGCAGTGCTAGAGGGCAGTCGGTGACCCAGTACTTC
>TRBJ2-1|TRBV10-3|-|-
CAISESGGAVYNEQFF
TGTGCCATCAGTGAGTCCGGGGGAGCGGTATACAATGAGCAGTTCTTC
>TRBJ2-7|TRBV11-2|-|many
CASSPYYEQYF
TGTGCCAGCAGCCCCTACTACGAGCAGTACTTC
>TRBJ1-4|TRBV5-1|-|-
CASSSASGVTEKLFF
TGCGCCAGCAGCTCCGCGTCTGGGGTAACTGAAAAACTGTTTTTT
>TRBJ1-2|TRBV20-1|-|few
CSARPPRAPNYGYTF
TGCAGTGCTAGACCCCCTAGGGCCCCTAACTATGGCTACACCTTC
>TRBJ2-3|TRBV7-8|-|many
CASSLFGGIPTDTQYF
TGTGCCAGCAGCTTATTTGGGGGGATCCCCACAGATACGCAGTATTTT
>TRBJ2-7|TRBV11-3|TRBD1|many
CASSPGQGRVRWEQYF
TGTGCCAGCAGCCCGGGACAGGGTAGGGTCCGTTGGGAGCAGTACTTC
>TRBJ1-1|TRBV30|-|-
CAWSELRGGTEAFF
TGTGCCTGGAGTGAGCTTAGGGGGGGCACTGAAGCTTTCTTT
>TRBJ2-1|TRBV7-8|-|many
CASSLVFGSSYNEQFF
TGTGCCAGCAGCTTAGTGTTCGGCAGCTCCTACAATGAGCAGTTCTTC
>TRBJ1-1|TRBV5-6|TRBD1|many
CASSRTGGESTEAFF
TGTGCCAGCAGCAGGACAGGGGGCGAGAGCACTGAAGCTTTCTTT
>TRBJ2-3|TRBV19|-|-
CASSAQNGDTQYF
TGTGCCAGTAGTGCCCAGAACGGAGATACGCAGTATTTT
>TRBJ1-6|TRBV5-1|-|-
CASSLGAREAYNSPLHF
TGCGCCAGCAGCTTAGGTGCCAGGGAGGCCTATAATTCACCCCTCCACTTT
>TRBJ2-2|TRBV30|-|few
CAWSVGGRGELFF
TGTGCCTGGAGTGTAGGGGGTCGAGGGGAGCTGTTTTTT
>TRBJ1-2|TRBV7-2|-|many
CASSPIAGRHNYGYTF
TGTGCCAGCAGCCCCATCGCGGGACGGCATAACTATGGCTACACCTTC
>TRBJ1-4|TRBV5-1|-|-
CASSLIGPATNEKLFF
TGCGCCAGCAGCTTGATCGGGCCAGCAACTAATGAAAAACTGTTTTTT
>TRBJ1-1|TRBV7-9|-|many
CASSPGRTAPEAFF
TGTGCCAGCAGCCCAGGACGGACAGCTCCTGAAGCTTTCTTT
>TRBJ2-5|TRBV12-3/TRBV12-4|-|many
CASSLERGSETQYF
TGTGCCAGCAGTTTAGAGAGGGGAAGCGAGACCCAGTACTTC
>TRBJ1-6|TRBV2|-|many
CASSEVPGYSPLHF
TGTGCCAGCAGTGAAGTACCGGGTTACTCACCCCTCCACTTT